This TCR beta chain was obtained from a study of beta chain features in type 1 diabetes. Since all of the isolated RNA was reverse transcribed, expressed TCRB transcripts were what got sequenced. Repertoires were generated with immunoSEQ multiplex PCR, while TCRdb's copy carries only in-frame clones and drops some. This table holds 150,000 to 190,000 clones, 11% found once. The table lists this clone with a few counts. V was pared by 0 bases and J by 4 bases, with 7 bases between. The CDR3 is 14 residues long. Germline lookup yields CDR1 SGDLS and CDR2 YYNGEE. The sequenced sample was central memory CD4+ T cells from blood. The receptor's source is a man in his late teens or twenties in good health. The chain carries TRBV9 and TRBJ2-2, with D perhaps TRBD2 (5 bases). CDR3 DNA sequence: TGTGCCAGCAGCGTAGGAGGGCTCACCGGGGAGCTGTTTTTT. Its translation is CASSVGGLTGELFF.